One and the same sample provided the 27 T cell receptor beta chains below, sequenced in a study of blood T cells in healthy people across ages. Alongside a J-beta primer mix, a sample-barcoded 5' primer served in a second PCR lasting roughly 7 to 11 cycles. TCRdb redid the calling of the 5' RACE reads with MiXCR, one entry per CDR3 protein. The data hold 780,000 or so distinct CDR3 sequences, with about 56% observed a single time. The sample taken for sequencing was blood. These receptors came from a man aged 35 to 55 in good health.

The chain employs TRBV10-3 and TRBJ1-5; D might be TRBD1 (5 bases). The CDR3 runs 15 residues. CDR1 and CDR2 from the germline V gene are ENHRY and SYGVKD. With 2 bases removed from V and 6 bases from J, the gap between germline ends came to 14 bases. The CDR3 DNA reads as TGTGCCATCAGTGAGCTGGGTCAGGGCAGTCAGCCCCAGCATTTT. Protein: CAISELGQGSQPQHF.

The V gene is TRBV18, the J gene TRBJ2-7; 8 bases line up with TRBD1. The CDR3 sequence is 14 residues long. V was clipped by 3 bases and J by 5 bases; unmatched bases: 6. The germline gives CDR1 KGHSH, CDR2 LQKENI. CDR3 amino acids: CASSPTGVGDEQYF. Here the CDR3 DNA reads TGTGCCAGCTCACCGACAGGGGTCGGCGACGAGCAGTACTTC.

The genes are TRBV29-1 and TRBJ1-2, with TRBD1 as a possible D gene (5 bases). This CDR3 spans 15 amino acids. Germline lookup yields CDR1 SQVTM and CDR2 ANQGSEA. V was cut by 3 bases and J by 4 bases, with 18 bases left in between. CDR3 sequence: CSVDTSDRRAYGYTF. The CDR3 DNA is TGCAGCGTTGATACGAGTGACAGAAGAGCCTATGGCTACACCTTC.

This chain connects TRBV20-1 to TRBJ2-5, with D possibly TRBD2 on 5 matching bases. Deletions cut 1 base from V and 9 bases from J, with 18 bases between. The CDR3 loop spans 14 amino acids. Germline CDR1 reads DFQATT; CDR2 reads SNEGSKA (reference sequence). In nucleotides, the CDR3 is TGCAGTGCTAGAGCCCTGGTCGGGGTAACGGCCCAGTACTTC. Its protein product is CSARALVGVTAQYF.

J is TRBJ2-5 and V is TRBV20-1; 12 bases line up with TRBD1. The V segment lost 7 bases and the J segment 11 bases; nucleotides outside the gene matches: 11. CDR3 length: 13 residues. Germline loops: CDR1 DFQATT, CDR2 SNEGSKA (reference sequence). The CDR3 spells CSGWGTGGDEQYF. The CDR3 DNA follows: TGCAGTGGGTGGGGGACAGGGGGCGATGAGCAGTACTTC.

V and J are TRBV5-1 and TRBJ2-3; TRBD1 aligns across 7 bases. This CDR3 has 16 residues. V shed 4 bases, J shed 3 bases, and the junction held 11 bases outside the gene matches. Germline loops: CDR1 SGHRS, CDR2 YFSETQ. The CDR3 reads CASSPTGERGTDTQYF. The CDR3 DNA reads TGCGCCAGCAGCCCTACAGGGGAGAGGGGGACAGATACGCAGTATTTT.

The chain combines TRBV20-1 with TRBJ2-5, with D hard to call. The germline gives CDR1 DFQATT, CDR2 SNEGSKA (reference sequence). Between the trimmed V and J ends, which lost 0 bases and 2 bases, there was a span of 13 bases. This CDR3 spans 15 amino acids. For the CDR3, the DNA is TGCAGTGCTAGAGATTTCCGATCAAGTCAAGAGACCCAGTACTTC. It translates to CSARDFRSSQETQYF.

The chain recombines TRBV10-3 with TRBJ2-5; TRBD1 aligns across 7 bases. V trimming: 2 bases; J trimming: 5 bases; junction bases outside the gene matches: 8. The CDR3 is made up of 15 amino acids. Germline V gene lookup returns CDR1 ENHRY and CDR2 SYGVKD. CDR3 loop: CAISETGDGWETQYF. CDR3 nucleotides: TGTGCCATCAGTGAGACAGGGGACGGGTGGGAGACCCAGTACTTC.

CDR3 bases: TGTGCCAGTAGATCAGGGTACGAGCAGTACTTC. This translates into CASRSGYEQYF. The rearrangement joins TRBV19 to TRBJ2-7, with D perhaps matching TRBD1 (5 bases). The CDR3 extends over 11 amino acids. Germline CDR1 is LNHDA and CDR2 is SQIVND (reference sequence). The germline V and J ends were trimmed by 6 bases and 4 bases, with 7 bases remaining between them.

The rearrangement uses TRBV4-3 and TRBJ2-4, with 14 bases aligning to TRBD2. J lost 5 bases, V lost 4 bases, and 7 bases had no gene match. Germline CDR1 reads LGHNA; CDR2 reads YSLEER. The CDR3 runs to 17 residues. The chain's CDR3 is CASSPRLAGGPENIQYF. The CDR3 DNA reads TGCGCCAGCAGCCCCCGACTAGCGGGAGGGCCAGAAAACATTCAGTACTTC.

This clonotype was seen a single time. At one boundary the junction diverges from the germline segment, which might be a read error. V gene TRBV6-2 or TRBV6-3 combines with J gene TRBJ2-7, with 8 nucleotides matching TRBD2. The CDR3 sequence is 15 residues long. Germline-derived CDR1 and CDR2 are MNHEY and SVGEGT. CDR3 loop: CASSYSRTSSHEQYF. The CDR3 bases are TGTGCCAGCAGTTACTCGAGGACTAGCTCCCACGAGCAGTACTTC.

The chain combines TRBV12-3 or TRBV12-4 with TRBJ2-1; D is perhaps TRBD2 (5 bases). The CDR3 consists of 16 residues. V gave up 2 bases and J gave up 3 bases, with 14 bases separating them. The CDR3 nucleotides are TGTGCCAGCAGTTTATCCTCGGGGTTCTACTACAATGAGCAGTTCTTC. It encodes CASSLSSGFYYNEQFF.

This clonotype was detected only once. In DNA form, the CDR3 reads TGTGCCAGCAGCCTGTCCACCATACCCGGTCAAACTGGGGCCAAAAACATTCAGTACTTC. Protein sequence: CASSLSTIPGQTGAKNIQYF. V usage is TRBV7-9 and J usage is TRBJ2-4; D remains ambiguous. The CDR3 sequence is 20 residues long. V was shortened by 5 bases and J by 1 base, with 27 bases between the two germline ends. Germline V gene lookup returns CDR1 SEHNR and CDR2 FQNEAQ (reference sequence).

This clonotype was recorded a few times. The chain joins TRBV4-2 to TRBJ2-3, with a weak D call TRBD2 (8 bases). The germline V gene has CDR1 LGHNA and CDR2 YNFKEQ. The V gene lost 2 bases and the J gene lost 2 bases, with 17 bases spanning the gap. CDR3 length: 17 amino acids. DNA for the CDR3: TGTGCCAGCAGCCAACAGGGGGGACTAGACTACACAGATACGCAGTATTTT. Protein: CASSQQGGLDYTDTQYF.

The genes are TRBV11-3 and TRBJ2-3; D may correspond to TRBD1 or TRBD2 (5 bases each). This CDR3 has 15 residues. Germline-derived CDR1 and CDR2 are SGHNT and YENEEA. Trimming left V 4 bases short and J 3 bases short, with 14 bases between. This CDR3 is CASSSGTSETDTQYF. Written as DNA, the CDR3 is TGTGCCAGCAGCTCCGGGACGAGCGAAACAGATACGCAGTATTTT.

The chain recombines TRBV27 with TRBJ2-3; 8 bases match TRBD2. J was trimmed by 1 base and V by 6 bases; bases with no gene match: 6. Germline CDR1 reads MNHEY; CDR2 reads SMNVEV (reference sequence). The CDR3 is 15 amino acids. CDR3 nucleotide sequence: TGTGCCAGCAGCGGGGGGGGAGGGGGCACAGATACGCAGTATTTT. Translation gives CASSGGGGGTDTQYF.

V usage is TRBV5-6 and J usage is TRBJ2-5, with 13 bases lining up with TRBD2. J lost 0 bases, V lost 4 bases, and 12 bases had no gene match. The CDR3 runs to 19 residues. Per germline, CDR1 SGHDT and CDR2 YYEEEE. CDR3 bases: TGTGCCAGCAGCGCCGCGGGACTAGCGGGAACACCGTACCAAGAGACCCAGTACTTC. This translates into CASSAAGLAGTPYQETQYF.

The rearrangement joins TRBV27 to TRBJ2-6; TRBD2 might be the D (6 bases). The germline V gene has CDR1 MNHEY and CDR2 SMNVEV (reference sequence). The length of the CDR3 is 13 residues. V lost 9 bases and J lost 4, with 10 bases in between. The CDR3 is CASGRGGANVLTF. The CDR3 bases are TGTGCCAGTGGTCGGGGGGGGGCCAACGTCCTGACTTTC.

V and J are TRBV29-1 and TRBJ1-4; no definite D call. The germline gives CDR1 SQVTM, CDR2 ANQGSEA. V lost 7 bases to trimming and J lost 0 bases, with 12 bases between them. This CDR3 comprises 14 residues. The CDR3 sequence: CSATGHATNEKLFF. CDR3 DNA: TGCAGCGCCACTGGCCACGCAACTAATGAAAAACTGTTTTTT.

The chain couples TRBV27 to TRBJ2-5; 11 bases line up with TRBD2. Per the germline V gene, CDR1 is MNHEY and CDR2 is SMNVEV (reference sequence). The CDR3 has 16 residues. V lost 2 bases, J lost 2 bases, and 4 bases stayed unmatched. The CDR3 bases are TGTGCCAGCAGTTTACTCGCTAGCGGGGGGCAAGAGACCCAGTACTTC. Translation gives CASSLLASGGQETQYF.

This rearrangement joins TRBV5-4 to TRBJ2-5; TRBD1 agrees at 9 bases. Germline lookup yields CDR1 SGHNT and CDR2 YYREEE (reference sequence). This CDR3 is built from 17 residues. Trimming removed 4 bases from V and 4 bases from J; junction bases left unmatched: 14. The CDR3 DNA follows: TGTGCCAGCAGCAAAGGACAGGGGAAGTCGGGGGCAGAGACCCAGTACTTC. Its protein product is CASSKGQGKSGAETQYF.

The chain recombines TRBV6-1 with TRBJ1-2, with D unresolved. The germline gives CDR1 MNHNS, CDR2 SASEGT. The ends were cut back, 2 bases at V and 0 bases at J, with 7 bases in the middle. CDR3 length equals 14 residues. Written as DNA, the CDR3 is TGTGCCAGCAGTGAACACGTCCCTAACTATGGCTACACCTTC. Protein: CASSEHVPNYGYTF.

Only one count was recorded for this clonotype. This sequence joins TRBV20-1 and TRBJ2-5; 10 bases are shared with TRBD1. Germline V CDR1 and CDR2: DFQATT, SNEGSKA (reference sequence). CDR3 size: 13 residues. Trimming removed 6 bases from V and 7 bases from J; junction bases left unmatched: 8. CDR3 region: CSAPDRGFGTQYF. The CDR3 region has the DNA TGCAGTGCACCGGACAGGGGGTTTGGGACCCAGTACTTC.

The V and J genes are TRBV6-5 and TRBJ1-5, with D unclear. The CDR3 consists of 13 residues. Germline assignment: CDR1 MNHEY and CDR2 SVGAGI. V lost 7 bases, J lost 9 bases, and 16 bases lay in between. CDR3 amino acids: CASTPAPGWPQHF. The CDR3 DNA follows: TGTGCCAGCACCCCAGCGCCCGGATGGCCCCAGCATTTT.

Concerning this clonotype: The germline gene is not matched at one end of the junction; a read error may be the cause. This sequence joins TRBV28 and TRBJ2-7; a weak D match, TRBD1 (5 bases). The CDR3 extends over 13 amino acids. CDR1 MDHEN and CDR2 SYDVKM come from the germline V gene. The CDR3 region is CASSTGWGYGQYF. CDR3 sequence (DNA): TGTGCCAGCAGCACCGGATGGGGCTACGGGCAGTACTTC.

The rearrangement uses TRBV7-2 and TRBJ2-1; TRBD2 matches 8 bases. The germline V gene has CDR1 SGHTA and CDR2 FQGNSA. This CDR3 contains 14 residues. V lost 3 bases to trimming and J lost 8 bases; unmatched junction nucleotides: 6. DNA for the CDR3: TGTGCCAGCAGCTTCAACGGGGGGGCGGATGAGCAGTTCTTC. Encoded protein: CASSFNGGADEQFF.

As DNA, the CDR3 is TGTGCCAGCAGTTTATCGGGATCTTACACCTTC. Its protein is CASSLSGSYTF. The chain is built from TRBV12-3 or TRBV12-4 and TRBJ1-2; D is unclear. Deletions cut 2 bases from V and 11 bases from J, with 9 bases between. The CDR3 is 11 amino acids.